The present T cell receptor beta chain was sequenced within a study of blood T cells in healthy people across ages. Using a J-beta primer mix together with a sample-barcoded 5' primer, a second PCR was run for roughly 6 to 11 cycles. Via MiXCR, TCRdb re-called the 5' RACE reads, giving one row per CDR3 protein. The table has around 1,000,000 distinct CDR3 sequences, roughly two fifths seen once. This clonotype was seen only once. Trimming shortened V by 6 bases and J by 4 bases, and 12 bases separated the two germline ends. CDR3 length: 14 residues. Germline V CDR1 and CDR2: MNHNY, SVGAGI (reference sequence).

Source material: blood. The V call is TRBV6-6, the J call TRBJ1-4; perhaps TRBD1 as D (6 bases). The TCR comes from a man in his late teens or twenties in good health. The CDR3 sequence: CASRQGVGNEKLFF. The CDR3 DNA sequence: TGTGCCAGCAGACAGGGCGTTGGTAATGAAAAACTGTTTTTT.